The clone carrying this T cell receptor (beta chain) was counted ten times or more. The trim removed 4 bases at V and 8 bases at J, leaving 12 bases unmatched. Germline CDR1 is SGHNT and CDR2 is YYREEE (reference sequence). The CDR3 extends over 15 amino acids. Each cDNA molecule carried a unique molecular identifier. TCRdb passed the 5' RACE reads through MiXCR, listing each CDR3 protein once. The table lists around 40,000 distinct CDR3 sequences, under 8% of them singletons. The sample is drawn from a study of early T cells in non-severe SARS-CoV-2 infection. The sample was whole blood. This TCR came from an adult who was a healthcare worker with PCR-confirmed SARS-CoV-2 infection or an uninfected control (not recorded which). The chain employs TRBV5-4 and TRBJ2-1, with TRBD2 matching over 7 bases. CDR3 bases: TGTGCCAGCAGCCGCGTCGGGGGAGGGGCCGATGAGCAGTTCTTC. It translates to CASSRVGGGADEQFF.